This T cell receptor (beta chain) stems from a study of CD8 T cells in Susac syndrome. A quantity of about 0.5 to 1 ug RNA underwent reverse transcription using random hexamers. One entry per CDR3 protein results from TCRdb running MiXCR on the immunoSEQ multiplex PCR reads. The sample records about 190,000 distinct CDR3 sequences, roughly 94% being singletons. This CDR3 region has 13 residues. With 1 base removed from V and 5 bases from J, the gap between germline ends came to 5 bases. Germline CDR1 is MGHRA and CDR2 is YSYEKL. Sequencing was performed on CD8+ T cells from PBMCs. The V and J genes are TRBV4-1 and TRBJ2-2; D uncertain. The TCR sequence derives from a human donor with Susac syndrome. This chain's CDR3 is CASSQGETGELFF. The CDR3 region has the DNA TGCGCCAGCAGCCAAGGGGAAACCGGGGAGCTGTTTTTT.